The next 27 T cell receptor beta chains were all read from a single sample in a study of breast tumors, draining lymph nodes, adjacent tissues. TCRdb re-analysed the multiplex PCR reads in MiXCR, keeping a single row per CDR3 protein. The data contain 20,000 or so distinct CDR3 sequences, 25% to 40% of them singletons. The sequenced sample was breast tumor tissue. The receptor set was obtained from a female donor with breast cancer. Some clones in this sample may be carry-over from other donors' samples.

The CDR3 nucleotides read TGTGCCAGCAGCTCGGGCAGGGGGCTAGGGACCTACGAGCAGTACTTC. As protein: CASSSGRGLGTYEQYF. J is TRBJ2-7 and V is TRBV5-4; 8 bases agree with TRBD1. This CDR3 has 16 amino acids. The V and J ends lost 3 bases and 2 bases, in that order; junction bases with no gene match: 10. CDR1 is SGHNT, CDR2 YYREEE, per germline (reference sequence).

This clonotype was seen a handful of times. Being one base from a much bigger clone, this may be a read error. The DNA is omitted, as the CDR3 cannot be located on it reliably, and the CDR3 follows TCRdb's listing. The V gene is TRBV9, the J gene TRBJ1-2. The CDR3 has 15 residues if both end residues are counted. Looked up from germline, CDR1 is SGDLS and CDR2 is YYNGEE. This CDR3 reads CASSQYFGSSRGYTF.

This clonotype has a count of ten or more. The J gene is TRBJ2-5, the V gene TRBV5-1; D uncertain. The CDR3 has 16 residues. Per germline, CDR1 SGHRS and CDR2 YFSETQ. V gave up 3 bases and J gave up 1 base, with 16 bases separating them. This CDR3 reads CASSSLRFGSQETQYF. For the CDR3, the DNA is TGCGCCAGCAGCTCGCTTCGGTTTGGGTCCCAAGAGACCCAGTACTTC.

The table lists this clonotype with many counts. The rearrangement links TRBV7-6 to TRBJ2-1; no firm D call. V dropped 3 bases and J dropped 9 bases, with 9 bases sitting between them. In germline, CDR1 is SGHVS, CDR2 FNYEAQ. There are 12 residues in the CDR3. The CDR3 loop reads CASSFASGEQFF. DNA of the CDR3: TGTGCCAGCAGCTTTGCGTCTGGTGAGCAGTTCTTC.

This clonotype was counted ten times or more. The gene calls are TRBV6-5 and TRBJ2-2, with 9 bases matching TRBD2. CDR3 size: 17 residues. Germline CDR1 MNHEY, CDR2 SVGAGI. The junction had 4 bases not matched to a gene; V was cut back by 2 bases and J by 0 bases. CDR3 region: CASSYATSGPNTGELFF. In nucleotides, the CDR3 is TGTGCCAGCAGTTACGCGACTAGCGGACCGAACACCGGGGAGCTGTTTTTT.

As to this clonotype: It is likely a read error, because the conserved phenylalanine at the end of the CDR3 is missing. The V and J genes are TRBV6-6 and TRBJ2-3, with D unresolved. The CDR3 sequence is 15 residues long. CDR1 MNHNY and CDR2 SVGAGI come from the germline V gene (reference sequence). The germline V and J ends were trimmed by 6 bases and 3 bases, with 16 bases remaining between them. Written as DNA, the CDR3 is TGTGCCAGCAGCTGTCGGGCCTTGGCAACAGATACGCAGTATCTT. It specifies CASSCRALATDTQYL.

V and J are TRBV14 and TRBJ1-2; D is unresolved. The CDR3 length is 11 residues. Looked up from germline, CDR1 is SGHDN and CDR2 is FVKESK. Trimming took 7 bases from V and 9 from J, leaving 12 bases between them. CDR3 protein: CASIPRVSYTF. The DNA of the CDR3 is TGTGCCAGCATCCCCAGAGTTAGCTACACCTTC.

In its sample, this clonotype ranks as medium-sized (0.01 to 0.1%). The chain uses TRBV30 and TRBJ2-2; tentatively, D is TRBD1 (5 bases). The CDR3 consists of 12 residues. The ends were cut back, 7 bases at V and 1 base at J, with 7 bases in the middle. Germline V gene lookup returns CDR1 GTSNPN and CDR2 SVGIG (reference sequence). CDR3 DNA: TGTGCCTCTGACAGGAACACCGGGGAGCTGTTTTTT. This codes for CASDRNTGELFF.

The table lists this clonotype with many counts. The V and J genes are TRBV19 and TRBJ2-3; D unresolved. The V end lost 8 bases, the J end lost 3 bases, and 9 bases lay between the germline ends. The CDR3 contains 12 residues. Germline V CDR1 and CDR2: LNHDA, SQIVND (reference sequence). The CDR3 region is CASSVRTDTQYF. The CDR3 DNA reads TGTGCCAGTTCCGTGAGAACAGATACGCAGTATTTT.

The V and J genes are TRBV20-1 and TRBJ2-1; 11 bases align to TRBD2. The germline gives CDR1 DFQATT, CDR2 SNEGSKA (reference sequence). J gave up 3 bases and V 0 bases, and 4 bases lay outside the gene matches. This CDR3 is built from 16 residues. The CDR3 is CSARDRLAGSYNEQFF. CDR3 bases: TGCAGTGCTAGAGACCGACTAGCGGGGAGCTACAATGAGCAGTTCTTC.

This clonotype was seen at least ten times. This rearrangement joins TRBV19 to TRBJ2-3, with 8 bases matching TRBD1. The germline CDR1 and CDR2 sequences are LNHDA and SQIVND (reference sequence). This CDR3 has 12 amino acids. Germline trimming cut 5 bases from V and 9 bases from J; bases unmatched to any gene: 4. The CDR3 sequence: CASSLDRGTQYF. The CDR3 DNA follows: TGTGCCAGTAGTCTCGACAGGGGAACGCAGTATTTT.

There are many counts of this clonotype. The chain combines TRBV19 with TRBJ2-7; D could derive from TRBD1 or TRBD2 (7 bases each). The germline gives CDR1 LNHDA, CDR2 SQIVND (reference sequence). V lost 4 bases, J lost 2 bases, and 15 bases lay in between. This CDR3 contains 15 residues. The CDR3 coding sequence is TGTGCCAGTAGTACCCGGGACAGCGGGACCTACGAGCAGTACTTC. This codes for CASSTRDSGTYEQYF.

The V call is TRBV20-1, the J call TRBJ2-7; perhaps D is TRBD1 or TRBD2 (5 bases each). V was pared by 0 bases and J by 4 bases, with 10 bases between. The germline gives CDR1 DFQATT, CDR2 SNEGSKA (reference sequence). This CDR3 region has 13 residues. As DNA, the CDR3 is TGCAGTGCTAGAGATGGGGGTTGGTACGAGCAGTACTTC. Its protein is CSARDGGWYEQYF.

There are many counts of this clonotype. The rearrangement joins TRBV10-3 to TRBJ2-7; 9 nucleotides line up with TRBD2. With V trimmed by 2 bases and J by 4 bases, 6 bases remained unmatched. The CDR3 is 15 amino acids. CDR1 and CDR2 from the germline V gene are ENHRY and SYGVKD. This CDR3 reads CAISEGAGGPYEQYF. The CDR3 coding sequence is TGTGCCATCAGTGAGGGTGCGGGAGGGCCTTACGAGCAGTACTTC.

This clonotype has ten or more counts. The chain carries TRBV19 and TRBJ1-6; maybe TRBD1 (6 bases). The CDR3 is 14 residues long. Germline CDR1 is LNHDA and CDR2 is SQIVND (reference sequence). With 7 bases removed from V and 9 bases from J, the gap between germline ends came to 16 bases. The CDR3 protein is CASTGTTLVSPLHF. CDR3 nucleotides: TGTGCCAGTACAGGGACAACGCTCGTTTCACCCCTCCACTTT. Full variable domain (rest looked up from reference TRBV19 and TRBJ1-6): DGGITQSPKYLFRKEGQNVTLSCEQNLNHDAMYWYRQDPGQGLRLIYYSQIVNDFQKGDIAEGYSVSREKKESFPLTVTSAQKNPTAFYLCASTGTTLVSPLHFGNGTRLTVT.

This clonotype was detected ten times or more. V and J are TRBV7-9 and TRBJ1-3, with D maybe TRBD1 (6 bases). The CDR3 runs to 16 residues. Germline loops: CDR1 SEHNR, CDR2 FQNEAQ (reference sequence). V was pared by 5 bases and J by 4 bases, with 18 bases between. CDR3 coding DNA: TGTGCCAGCAGCACTTACAGGGAATCGGCCGGAAACACCATATATTTT. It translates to CASSTYRESAGNTIYF.

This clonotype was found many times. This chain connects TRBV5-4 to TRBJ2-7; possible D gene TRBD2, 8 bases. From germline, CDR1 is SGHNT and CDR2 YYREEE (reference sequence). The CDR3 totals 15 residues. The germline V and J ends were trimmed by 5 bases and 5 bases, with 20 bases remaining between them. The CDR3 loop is CASSRGGTETNEQYF. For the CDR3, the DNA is TGTGCCAGCAGTCGGGGGGGGACAGAGACAAACGAGCAGTACTTC.

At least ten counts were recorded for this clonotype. CDR3 nucleotide sequence: TGTGCCAGCAGCCACTCGAGGACTAGCTTTCAGACCCAGTACTTC. Its protein product is CASSHSRTSFQTQYF. V and J are TRBV14 and TRBJ2-5; 8 positions agree with TRBD2. V gave up 3 bases and J gave up 6 bases; unmatched junction bases: 9. This CDR3 has 15 residues. Germline assignment: CDR1 SGHDN and CDR2 FVKESK.

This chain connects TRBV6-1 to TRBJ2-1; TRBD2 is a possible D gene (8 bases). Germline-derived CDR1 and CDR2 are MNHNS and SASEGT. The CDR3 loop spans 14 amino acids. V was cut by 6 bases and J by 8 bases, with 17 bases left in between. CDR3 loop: CASSNSGTVYEQFF. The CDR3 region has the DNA TGTGCCAGCAGCAATAGCGGGACAGTCTATGAGCAGTTCTTC.

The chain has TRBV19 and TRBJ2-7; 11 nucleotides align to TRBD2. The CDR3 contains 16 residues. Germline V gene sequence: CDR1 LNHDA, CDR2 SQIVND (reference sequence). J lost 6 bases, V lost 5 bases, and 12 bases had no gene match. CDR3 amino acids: CASSSSGRFFTTEQYF. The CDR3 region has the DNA TGTGCCAGTAGTTCTAGCGGGAGGTTTTTTACCACCGAGCAGTACTTC.

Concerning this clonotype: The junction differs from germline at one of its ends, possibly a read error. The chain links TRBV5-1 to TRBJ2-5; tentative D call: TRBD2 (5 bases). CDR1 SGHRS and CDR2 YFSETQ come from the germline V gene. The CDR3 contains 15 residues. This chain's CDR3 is CVSSLSLAPGETQYF. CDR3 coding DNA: TGCGTCAGCAGCTTGTCTCTAGCTCCCGGAGAGACCCAGTACTTC.

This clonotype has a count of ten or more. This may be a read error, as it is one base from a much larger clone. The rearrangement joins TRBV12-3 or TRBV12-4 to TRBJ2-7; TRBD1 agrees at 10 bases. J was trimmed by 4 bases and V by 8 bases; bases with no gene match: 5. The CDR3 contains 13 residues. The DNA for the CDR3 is TGTGCCAGCGGTCCGGGACAGGGGTACGAGCAGTACTTC. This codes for CASGPGQGYEQYF.

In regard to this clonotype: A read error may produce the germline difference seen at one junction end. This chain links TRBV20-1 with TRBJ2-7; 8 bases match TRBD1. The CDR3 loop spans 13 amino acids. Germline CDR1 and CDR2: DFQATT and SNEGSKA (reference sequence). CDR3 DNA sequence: TGCAGTGCCAGAGGGGCAGGGGGCTACGAGCGGTACTTC. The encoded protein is CSARGAGGYERYF.

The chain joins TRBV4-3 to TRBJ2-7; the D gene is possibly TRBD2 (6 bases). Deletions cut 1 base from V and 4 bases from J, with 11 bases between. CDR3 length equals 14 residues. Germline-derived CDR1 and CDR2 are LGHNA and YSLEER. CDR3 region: CASSQGEGRYEQYF. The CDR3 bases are TGCGCCAGCAGCCAAGGAGAGGGGAGGTACGAGCAGTACTTC.

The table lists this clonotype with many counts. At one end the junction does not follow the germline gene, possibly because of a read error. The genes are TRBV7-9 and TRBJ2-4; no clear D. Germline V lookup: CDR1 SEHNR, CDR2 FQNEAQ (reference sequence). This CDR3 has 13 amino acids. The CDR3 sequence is CASTLTGSRIQYF. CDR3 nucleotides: TGTGCCAGCACCTTAACGGGCAGTCGGATTCAGTACTTC.

CDR3 loop: CSARGTSGRIGELFF. Here the CDR3 DNA reads TGCAGTGCTCGAGGGACTAGCGGGAGAATCGGGGAGCTGTTTTTT. The chain is built from TRBV20-1 and TRBJ2-2, with 14 nucleotides matching TRBD2. The CDR3 contains 15 residues. Germline CDR1 and CDR2: DFQATT and SNEGSKA (reference sequence). With V trimmed by 5 bases and J by 7 bases, 6 bases remained unmatched.

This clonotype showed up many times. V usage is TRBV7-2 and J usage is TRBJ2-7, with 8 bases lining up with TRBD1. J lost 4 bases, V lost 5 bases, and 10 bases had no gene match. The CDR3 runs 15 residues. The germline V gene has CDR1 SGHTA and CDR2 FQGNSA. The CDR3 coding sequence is TGTGCCAGCAGCGGAAGAGGGGACAGGCTTTACGAGCAGTACTTC. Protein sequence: CASSGRGDRLYEQYF. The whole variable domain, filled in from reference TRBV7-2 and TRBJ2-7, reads GAGVSQSPSNKVTEKGKDVELRCDPISGHTALYWYRQSLGQGLEFLIYFQGNSAPDKSGLPSDRFSAERTGGSVSTLTIQRTQQEDSAVYLCASSGRGDRLYEQYFGPGTRLTVT.